These 26 T cell receptor beta chains were sequenced from one sample in a study of metastatic and nonmetastatic thyroid tumors. Treatment of any kind had been given to no patient before thyroid surgery. TCRdb redid the clone calls on the PCR reads using MiXCR. The table shows some 5,000 clones, with roughly 29% occurring only once. The material sequenced was adjacent normal tissue. These receptors all stem from a female donor with papillary thyroid cancer or a benign thyroid nodule (not recorded which). Some clones in this sample may be carry-over from other donors' samples.

The chain carries TRBV12-3 or TRBV12-4 and TRBJ2-7, with D hard to call. V lost 6 bases to trimming and J lost 7 bases, with 10 bases between them. This CDR3 is built from 11 residues. The CDR3 DNA reads as TGTGCCAGCAGCCTCACGGCGGAGCAGTACTTC. Translation gives CASSLTAEQYF.

The rearrangement uses TRBV7-8 and TRBJ2-1; unclear D gene. The CDR3 has 15 amino acids. Trimming took 10 bases from V and 4 from J, leaving 20 bases between them. Germline CDR1 reads SGHVS; CDR2 reads FQNEAQ. The CDR3 coding sequence is TGTGCCATCATCTTAGATTATGGGGATTACAATGAGCAGTTCTTC. Translation: CAIILDYGDYNEQFF.

The CDR3 sequence is CASSLFRSGWGVREQFF. The CDR3 coding sequence is TGTGCCAGCAGCTTATTTCGTTCTGGGTGGGGCGTTCGGGAGCAGTTCTTC. This chain connects TRBV11-2 to TRBJ2-1; D might be TRBD1 (5 bases). Trimming cost V 2 bases and J 10 bases, with 24 bases left between them. CDR3 length: 17 amino acids. Germline V gene data show CDR1 as SGHAT and CDR2 as FQNNGV.

This clone is categorized as medium-sized. The chain combines TRBV30 with TRBJ1-1, with a weak D call TRBD1 (5 bases). Between the trimmed V and J ends, which lost 8 bases and 1 base, there was a span of 14 bases. This CDR3 is built from 13 residues. Germline loops: CDR1 GTSNPN, CDR2 SVGIG (reference sequence). The chain's CDR3 is CAGQWGRNTEAFF. The CDR3 DNA sequence: TGTGCCGGGCAATGGGGGAGGAACACTGAAGCTTTCTTT.

The rearrangement joins TRBV6-5 to TRBJ2-3; D is uncertain. V was cut by 0 bases and J by 5 bases, with 3 bases left in between. The V gene's germline CDR1 is MNHEY and CDR2 SVGAGI. The CDR3 is made up of 12 amino acids. CDR3 region: CASSYSGDTQYF. CDR3 nucleotides: TGTGCCAGCAGTTACTCGGGAGATACGCAGTATTTT.

CDR3 amino acids: CASSLSRGGRRETQYF. The CDR3 DNA follows: TGTGCCAGCAGTTTATCTCGCGGGGGGCGGAGAGAGACCCAGTACTTC. The rearrangement links TRBV6-4 to TRBJ2-5; 8 nucleotides match TRBD2. Trimming at V came to 5 bases and at J to 4 bases, leaving 12 bases not matched to a gene. The length of the CDR3 is 16 residues. Germline CDR1 reads MRHNA; CDR2 reads SNTAGT.

This clone was seen only a few times. The V gene is TRBV12-3 or TRBV12-4, the J gene TRBJ2-1; no firm D call. This CDR3 contains 12 residues. Trimming cost V 6 bases and J 5 bases, with 8 bases left between them. The CDR3 spells CASSRADNEQFF. DNA for the CDR3: TGTGCCAGCAGCCGCGCCGACAATGAGCAGTTCTTC.

In its sample, this clone ranks as medium-sized. The V call is TRBV28, the J call TRBJ1-1; the D gene is possibly TRBD1 (6 bases). Germline-derived CDR1 and CDR2 are MDHEN and SYDVKM. V lost 2 bases, J lost 9 bases, and 10 bases lay in between. The CDR3 consists of 12 residues. CDR3 sequence (DNA): TGTGCCAGCAGTTTAGTCAGGGGAAAAGCTTTCTTT. Protein product: CASSLVRGKAFF.

J is TRBJ2-7 and V is TRBV6-1; the D is unclear. Germline V gene sequence: CDR1 MNHNS, CDR2 SASEGT. V gave up 9 bases and J gave up 3 bases, with 18 bases separating them. This CDR3 contains 14 residues. The CDR3 loop reads CASRRAQESYEQYF. The CDR3 DNA follows: TGTGCCAGTCGTCGCGCCCAAGAAAGCTACGAGCAGTACTTC.

The V call is TRBV7-3, the J call TRBJ2-1, with a tentative D call TRBD2 (6 bases). The V gene's germline CDR1 is SGHTA and CDR2 FQGTGA. V was pared by 3 bases and J by 6 bases, with 9 bases between. The CDR3 runs to 13 residues. The CDR3 nucleotides are TGTGCCAGCAGCTTGGAGGGTCTCAATGAGCAGTTCTTC. Its translation: CASSLEGLNEQFF.

The chain recombines TRBV20-1 with TRBJ2-5; TRBD2 aligns across 8 bases. Germline-derived CDR1 and CDR2 are DFQATT and SNEGSKA (reference sequence). J gave up 3 bases and V 1 base, and 4 bases lay outside the gene matches. There are 14 residues in the CDR3. Here the CDR3 reads CSARGPGLEETQYF. The CDR3 bases are TGCAGTGCTAGAGGTCCGGGACTAGAAGAGACCCAGTACTTC.

The V and J genes are TRBV7-3 and TRBJ2-3; D is uncertain. The germline gives CDR1 SGHTA, CDR2 FQGTGA. Trimming pared 1 base from V and 3 bases from J, leaving 11 bases between. This CDR3 contains 15 residues. CDR3 in amino acids: CASSLSPLGTDTQYF. CDR3 coding DNA: TGTGCCAGCAGCTTAAGTCCTCTAGGAACAGATACGCAGTATTTT.

Judged by abundance, this clone is large. The chain links TRBV20-1 to TRBJ2-3; a possible D gene is TRBD1 (5 bases). V was shortened by 0 bases and J by 1 base, with 11 bases between the two germline ends. CDR1 and CDR2 (germline): DFQATT, SNEGSKA (reference sequence). The CDR3 spans 15 residues. The CDR3 region is CSARDRVKGTDTQYF. The CDR3 region has the DNA TGCAGTGCTAGAGACAGGGTTAAAGGCACAGATACGCAGTATTTT.

The rearrangement joins TRBV12-3 or TRBV12-4 to TRBJ2-7; a weak D match, TRBD1 (5 bases). CDR3 length: 13 amino acids. Trimming pared 6 bases from V and 3 bases from J, leaving 12 bases between. CDR3 sequence: CASSIPGIYEQYF. CDR3 DNA: TGTGCCAGCAGCATCCCAGGGATCTACGAGCAGTACTTC.

This clone ranks as medium-sized (0.01 to 0.1%). The chain carries TRBV4-2 and TRBJ1-2; no firm D call. There are 15 residues in the CDR3. The V gene's germline CDR1 is LGHNA and CDR2 YNFKEQ. Trimming pared 0 bases from V and 4 bases from J, leaving 12 bases between. CDR3 coding DNA: TGTGCCAGCAGCCAAGACGGGAAAACTCCCTATGGCTACACCTTC. It encodes CASSQDGKTPYGYTF.

This clone was counted only a few times. The chain uses TRBV6-1 and TRBJ2-7; D may be TRBD1 or TRBD2 (5 bases each). The length of the CDR3 is 15 residues. Trimming stripped 5 bases from V and 6 bases from J, with 20 bases between. In germline, CDR1 is MNHNS, CDR2 SASEGT. The CDR3 here is CASSRPGTSSSEQYF. In DNA form, the CDR3 reads TGTGCCAGCAGTCGCCCCGGGACCAGTTCTAGCGAGCAGTACTTC.

Many counts were recorded for this clone. Without the conserved terminal phenylalanine or tryptophan, this CDR3 likely stems from a read error. The chain employs TRBV28 and TRBJ1-2; no definite D call. The V end lost 7 bases, the J end lost 4 bases, and 10 bases lay between the germline ends. The germline V gene encodes CDR1 MDHEN and CDR2 SYDVKM. The CDR3 contains 12 residues. The CDR3 protein is CASKMELYGYTL. For the CDR3, the DNA is TGTGCCAGCAAAATGGAACTCTATGGCTACACCCTC.

In its sample, this clone was seen a few times. The V and J genes are TRBV27 and TRBJ1-5; 7 bases are shared with TRBD1. Losses at the gene ends were 8 bases for V and 1 base for J; bases not matched to a gene: 2. The CDR3 totals 13 residues. Germline CDR1 reads MNHEY; CDR2 reads SMNVEV (reference sequence). CDR3 loop: CASAGQSNQPQHF. The DNA for the CDR3 is TGTGCCAGCGCGGGACAGAGCAATCAGCCCCAGCATTTT.

The V call is TRBV19, the J call TRBJ2-7, with TRBD2 matching over 7 bases. CDR3 size: 13 residues. Trimming took 4 bases from V and 0 from J; bases not matched to a gene: 0. Germline loops: CDR1 LNHDA, CDR2 SQIVND (reference sequence). The CDR3 DNA reads TGTGCCAGTAGTAGCGGGAGCTCCTACGAGCAGTACTTC. Translated: CASSSGSSYEQYF. The variable domain in full, with the rest retrieved from reference TRBV19 and TRBJ2-7, is DGGITQSPKYLFRKEGQNVTLSCEQNLNHDAMYWYRQDPGQGLRLIYYSQIVNDFQKGDIAEGYSVSREKKESFPLTVTSAQKNPTAFYLCASSSGSSYEQYFGPGTRLTVT.

The V and J genes are TRBV6-1 and TRBJ2-2, with D possibly matching TRBD2 (5 bases). V gave up 5 bases and J gave up 5 bases, with 9 bases separating them. Germline V gene data show CDR1 as MNHNS and CDR2 as SASEGT. The CDR3 sequence is 13 residues long. The CDR3 DNA is TGTGCCAGCAGTAACAGAGGGACCGGGGAGCTGTTTTTT. It is translated as CASSNRGTGELFF.

The chain joins TRBV11-2 to TRBJ1-6; unclear D gene. Germline values: CDR1 SGHAT, CDR2 FQNNGV. The CDR3 is made up of 15 amino acids. V lost 6 bases to trimming and J lost 0 bases, with 9 bases between them. Here the CDR3 reads CASREISSYNSPLHF. The DNA for the CDR3 is TGTGCCAGCAGGGAGATAAGCTCCTATAATTCACCCCTCCACTTT.

This clone came up once. The chain has TRBV4-3 and TRBJ2-7, with 7 bases aligning to TRBD1. The CDR3 has 13 amino acids. The V gene end was trimmed by 4 bases and the J gene end by 5 bases; junction bases not matched to a gene: 5. The V gene's germline CDR1 is LGHNA and CDR2 YSLEER. The CDR3 loop is CASSPEGADEQYF. In DNA, the CDR3 is TGCGCCAGCAGCCCTGAGGGGGCGGACGAGCAGTACTTC.

This clone has only a few counts. The V call is TRBV13, the J call TRBJ2-3; 8 bases map to TRBD2. The CDR3 is 18 residues long. The germline V gene encodes CDR1 PRHDT and CDR2 FYEKMQ (reference sequence). The V segment lost 6 bases and the J segment 0 bases; nucleotides outside the gene matches: 14. In DNA form, the CDR3 reads TGTGCCAGCAGTCCGACTAGCGACCCTTTGTCGAGCACAGATACGCAGTATTTT. It codes for CASSPTSDPLSSTDTQYF.

By share, this clone counts as medium-sized. This rearrangement joins TRBV7-3 to TRBJ2-1; TRBD2 matches at 12 bases. From germline, CDR1 is SGHTA and CDR2 FQGTGA. The V segment lost 2 bases and the J segment 9 bases; nucleotides outside the gene matches: 11. The CDR3 is made up of 17 amino acids. The CDR3 is CASSLGLVGGLAGEQFF. DNA of the CDR3: TGTGCCAGCAGCTTAGGATTAGTGGGGGGACTAGCGGGTGAGCAGTTCTTC.

Comment on this clone: The junction departs from germline at one end; a sequencing error may be responsible. The chain carries TRBV7-9 and TRBJ1-1; the D is unclear. The V gene's germline CDR1 is SEHNR and CDR2 FQNEAQ (reference sequence). The CDR3 totals 11 residues. CDR3 amino acids: CASGGSNEPIF. The CDR3 region has the DNA TGTGCCAGCGGCGGTAGCAATGAACCTATCTTT.

This clone is judged medium-sized. The chain joins TRBV4-3 to TRBJ2-6; D unresolved. Deletions cut 4 bases from V and 0 bases from J, with 19 bases between. In germline, CDR1 is LGHNA, CDR2 YSLEER. The CDR3 loop spans 19 amino acids. The CDR3 DNA sequence: TGCGCCAGCAGCCCGAACCCTGGTGCCTCAAGCTCTGGGGCCAACGTCCTGACTTTC. Amino acid sequence: CASSPNPGASSSGANVLTF.